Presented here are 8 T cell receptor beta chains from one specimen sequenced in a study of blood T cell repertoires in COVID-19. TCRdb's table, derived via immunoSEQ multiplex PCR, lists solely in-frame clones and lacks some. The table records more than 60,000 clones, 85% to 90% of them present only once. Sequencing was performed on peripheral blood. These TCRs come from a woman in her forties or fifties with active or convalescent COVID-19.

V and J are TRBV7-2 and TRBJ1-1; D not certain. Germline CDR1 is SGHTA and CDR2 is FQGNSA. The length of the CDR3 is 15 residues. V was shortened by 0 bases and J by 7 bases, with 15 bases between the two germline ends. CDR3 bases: TGTGCCAGCAGCTTAGCGTTATACCGGGATGATGAAGCTTTCTTT. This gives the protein CASSLALYRDDEAFF.

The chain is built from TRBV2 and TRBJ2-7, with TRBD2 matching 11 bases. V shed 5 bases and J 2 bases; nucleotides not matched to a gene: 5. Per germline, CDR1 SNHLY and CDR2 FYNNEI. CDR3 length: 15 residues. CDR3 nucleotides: TGTGCCAGCAGTTCGACTAGCGGGGCGACCTACGAGCAGTACTTC. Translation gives CASSSTSGATYEQYF.

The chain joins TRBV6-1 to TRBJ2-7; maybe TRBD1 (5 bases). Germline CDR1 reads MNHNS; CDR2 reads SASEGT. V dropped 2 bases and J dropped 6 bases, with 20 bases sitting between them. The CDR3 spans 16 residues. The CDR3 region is CASSEKPGQGYGEQYF. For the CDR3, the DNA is TGTGCCAGCAGTGAAAAACCTGGACAAGGGTACGGCGAGCAGTACTTC.

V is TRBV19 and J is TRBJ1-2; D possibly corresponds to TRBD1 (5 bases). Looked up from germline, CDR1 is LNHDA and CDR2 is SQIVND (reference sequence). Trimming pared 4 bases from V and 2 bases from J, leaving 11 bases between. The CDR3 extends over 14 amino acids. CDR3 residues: CASSKVTENYGYTF. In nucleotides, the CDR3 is TGTGCCAGTAGTAAAGTGACAGAGAACTATGGCTACACCTTC.

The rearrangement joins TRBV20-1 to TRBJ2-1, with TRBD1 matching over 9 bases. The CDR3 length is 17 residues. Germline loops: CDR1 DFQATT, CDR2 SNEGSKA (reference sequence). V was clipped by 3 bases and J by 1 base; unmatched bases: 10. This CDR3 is CSASPGQGRWSYNEQFF. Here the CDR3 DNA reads TGCAGTGCTAGTCCTGGACAGGGGAGGTGGTCCTACAATGAGCAGTTCTTC.

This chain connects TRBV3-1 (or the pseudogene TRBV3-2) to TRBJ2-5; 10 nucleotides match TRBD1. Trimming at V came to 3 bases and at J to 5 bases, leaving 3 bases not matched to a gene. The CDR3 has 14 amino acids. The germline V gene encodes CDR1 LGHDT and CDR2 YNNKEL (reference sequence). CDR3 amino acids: CASSQTGGEETQYF. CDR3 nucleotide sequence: TGTGCCAGCAGCCAGACAGGGGGCGAGGAGACCCAGTACTTC.

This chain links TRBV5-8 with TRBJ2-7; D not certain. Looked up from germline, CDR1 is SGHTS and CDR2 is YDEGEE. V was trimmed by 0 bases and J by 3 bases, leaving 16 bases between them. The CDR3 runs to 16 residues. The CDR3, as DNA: TGTGCCAGCAGCTTGGTTACATACAGCAAAAGCTACGAGCAGTACTTC. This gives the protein CASSLVTYSKSYEQYF.

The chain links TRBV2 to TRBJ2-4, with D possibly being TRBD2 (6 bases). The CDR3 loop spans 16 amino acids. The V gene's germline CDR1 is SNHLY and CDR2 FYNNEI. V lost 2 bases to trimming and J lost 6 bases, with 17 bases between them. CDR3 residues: CASSELLGGRGNIQYF. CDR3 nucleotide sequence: TGTGCCAGCAGTGAACTTTTAGGAGGGCGAGGAAACATTCAGTACTTC.